This TCR beta chain derives from a study of memory CD4+ T cells and cytomegalovirus serostatus. Sequencing used immunoSEQ multiplex PCR; TCRdb keeps in-frame clones, though not all of them. The sample has about 56,000 clones, roughly 87% seen once; the top ten hold roughly 0.4%. General observations from the study: The CMV-associated TCR signature appears largely within the CD4+ memory repertoire.

The sort gate was single viable CD3+CD4+CD8-CD45RO+ cells for memory CD4+ T cells. Serum IgG to CMV pp150, pp28, p38 and p52 defined serostatus. The germline V gene encodes CDR1 SNHLY and CDR2 FYNNEI. This CDR3 has 13 amino acids. V lost 7 bases and J lost 5; bases outside the gene matches: 6. In regard to this clone: Its antigen remains unidentified.

This TCR was sampled from an adult in good health and CMV-seronegative. Sequencing was performed on memory CD4+ T cells from blood. The V call is TRBV2, the J call TRBJ2-5; 8 positions match TRBD2. CDR3 sequence: CASTGGVGETQYF. In DNA, the CDR3 is TGTGCCAGCACCGGGGGGGTGGGGGAGACCCAGTACTTC.